What follows is one T cell receptor (beta chain) and its context. This CDR3 comprises 14 residues. CDR1 is KGHDR and CDR2 is SFDVKD in the germline V gene. The V gene end was trimmed by 9 bases and the J gene end by 4 bases; junction bases not matched to a gene: 10. Authors' data handling: The assay estimated nucleated cells by amplifying reference gene primers. Assay: immunoSEQ multiplex PCR; the TCRdb copy retains only in-frame clones and omits some. V and J calls and clone size follow that table, whereas D and trimming were derived from the DNA. The top ten clones hold roughly 4% of a sample with more than 100,000 clones, about four fifths of them seen once. The sample originates from a study of blood T cell repertoires in COVID-19. Whole-study context: Spain, Italy and the United States supplied samples that represented acute and convalescent COVID-19. PBMCs, B-cell-depleted T cells, or T cells provided the cDNA or gDNA that made up the material.

The chain joins TRBV24-1 to TRBJ1-2; 7 bases are shared with TRBD1. Sequenced: peripheral blood. The TCR sequence derives from a woman at least 80 years old with acute or convalescent COVID-19. The CDR3 protein is CATGGRDSTYGYTF. The DNA for the CDR3 is TGTGCCACCGGGGGCCGGGACAGCACCTATGGCTACACCTTC.